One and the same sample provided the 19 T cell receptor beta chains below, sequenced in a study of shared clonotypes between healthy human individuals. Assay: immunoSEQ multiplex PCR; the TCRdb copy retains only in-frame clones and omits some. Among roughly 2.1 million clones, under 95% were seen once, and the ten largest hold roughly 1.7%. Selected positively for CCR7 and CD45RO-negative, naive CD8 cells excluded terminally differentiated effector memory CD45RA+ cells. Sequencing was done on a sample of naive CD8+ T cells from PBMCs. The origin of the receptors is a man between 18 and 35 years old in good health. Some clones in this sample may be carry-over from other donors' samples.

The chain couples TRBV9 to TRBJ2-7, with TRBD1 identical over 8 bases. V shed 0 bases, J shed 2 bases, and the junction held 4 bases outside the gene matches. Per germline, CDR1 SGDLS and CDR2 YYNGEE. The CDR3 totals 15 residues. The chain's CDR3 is CASSVGTGSPYEQYF. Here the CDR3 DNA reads TGTGCCAGCAGCGTAGGGACAGGGTCTCCCTACGAGCAGTACTTC.

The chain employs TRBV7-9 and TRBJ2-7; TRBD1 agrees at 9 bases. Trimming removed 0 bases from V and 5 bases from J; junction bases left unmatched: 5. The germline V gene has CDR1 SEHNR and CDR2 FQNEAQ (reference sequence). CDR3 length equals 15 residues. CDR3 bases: TGTGCCAGCAGCTTAGCGCGACAGGGGGAGAACGAGCAGTACTTC. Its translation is CASSLARQGENEQYF.

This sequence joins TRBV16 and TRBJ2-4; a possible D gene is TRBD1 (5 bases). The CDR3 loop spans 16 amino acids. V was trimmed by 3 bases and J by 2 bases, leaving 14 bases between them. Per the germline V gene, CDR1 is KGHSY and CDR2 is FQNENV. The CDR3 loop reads CASSHPGKAPKNIQYF. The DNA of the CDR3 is TGTGCCAGCAGCCACCCAGGGAAGGCCCCCAAAAACATTCAGTACTTC.

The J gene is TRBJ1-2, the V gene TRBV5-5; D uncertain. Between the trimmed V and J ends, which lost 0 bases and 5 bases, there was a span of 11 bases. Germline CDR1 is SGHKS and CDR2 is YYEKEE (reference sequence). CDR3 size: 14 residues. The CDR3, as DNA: TGTGCCAGCAGCTTGGCCCGCCGATCTTATGGCTACACCTTC. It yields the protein CASSLARRSYGYTF.

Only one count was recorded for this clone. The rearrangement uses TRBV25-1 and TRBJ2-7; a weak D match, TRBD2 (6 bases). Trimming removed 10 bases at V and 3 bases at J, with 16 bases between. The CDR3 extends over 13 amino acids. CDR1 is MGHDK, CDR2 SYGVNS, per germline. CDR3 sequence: CATRGLTDYEQYF. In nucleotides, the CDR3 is TGTGCCACCCGGGGACTGACAGACTACGAGCAGTACTTC.

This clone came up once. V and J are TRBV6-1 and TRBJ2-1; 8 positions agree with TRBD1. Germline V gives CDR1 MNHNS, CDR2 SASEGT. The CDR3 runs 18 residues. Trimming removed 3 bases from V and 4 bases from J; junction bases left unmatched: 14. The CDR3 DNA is TGTGCCAGCAGTGACCGGACAGGGCCAGACTCGTTTTACAATGAGCAGTTCTTC. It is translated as CASSDRTGPDSFYNEQFF.

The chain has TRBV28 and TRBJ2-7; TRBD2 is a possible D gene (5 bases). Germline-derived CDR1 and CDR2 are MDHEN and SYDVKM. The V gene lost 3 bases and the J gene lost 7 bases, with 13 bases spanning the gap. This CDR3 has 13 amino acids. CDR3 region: CASSFVQDSEQYF. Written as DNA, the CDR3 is TGTGCCAGCAGTTTCGTTCAGGACTCAGAGCAGTACTTC. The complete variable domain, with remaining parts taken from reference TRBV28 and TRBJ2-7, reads DVKVTQSSRYLVKRTGEKVFLECVQDMDHENMFWYRQDPGLGLRLIYFSYDVKMKEKGDIPEGYSVSREKKERFSLILESASTNQTSMYLCASSFVQDSEQYFGPGTRLTVT.

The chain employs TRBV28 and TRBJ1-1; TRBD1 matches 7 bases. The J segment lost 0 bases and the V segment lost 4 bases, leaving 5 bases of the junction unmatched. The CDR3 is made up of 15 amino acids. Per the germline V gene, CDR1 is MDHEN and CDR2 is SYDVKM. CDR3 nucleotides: TGTGCCAGCAGTTGGCGGGACAGTATGAACACTGAAGCTTTCTTT. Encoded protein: CASSWRDSMNTEAFF.

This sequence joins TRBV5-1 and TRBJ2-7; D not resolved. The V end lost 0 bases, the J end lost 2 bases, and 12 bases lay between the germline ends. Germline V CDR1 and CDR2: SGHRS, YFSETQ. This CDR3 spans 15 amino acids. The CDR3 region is CASSLGSTATYEQYF. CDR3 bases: TGCGCCAGCAGCTTGGGGTCGACGGCGACCTACGAGCAGTACTTC.

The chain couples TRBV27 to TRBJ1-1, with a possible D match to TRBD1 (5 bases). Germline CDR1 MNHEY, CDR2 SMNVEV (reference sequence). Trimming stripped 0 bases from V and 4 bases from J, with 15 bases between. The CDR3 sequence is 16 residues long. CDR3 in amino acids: CASSLSIGGDGTEAFF. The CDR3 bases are TGTGCCAGCAGTTTATCGATTGGGGGGGACGGCACTGAAGCTTTCTTT.

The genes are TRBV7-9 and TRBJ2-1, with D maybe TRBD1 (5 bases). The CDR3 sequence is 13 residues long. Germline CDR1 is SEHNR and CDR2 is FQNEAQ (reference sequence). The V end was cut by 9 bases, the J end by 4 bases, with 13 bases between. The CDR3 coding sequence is TGTGCCAGTTGCTTACAGGTATACAATGAGCAGTTCTTC. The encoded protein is CASCLQVYNEQFF. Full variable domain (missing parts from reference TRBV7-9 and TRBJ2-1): DTGVSQNPRHKITKRGQNVTFRCDPISEHNRLYWYRQTLGQGPEFLTYFQNEAQLEKSRLLSDRFSAERPKGSFSTLEIQRTEQGDSAMYLCASCLQVYNEQFFGPGTRLTVL.

The CDR3 DNA reads as TGTGCCGCCAGGGGAGGGGCAGGTGAGCAGTTCTTC. Translation: CAARGGAGEQFF. The V gene is TRBV6-5, the J gene TRBJ2-1, with D tentatively TRBD2 (7 bases). Trimming left V 11 bases short and J 9 bases short, with 17 bases between. The V gene's germline CDR1 is MNHEY and CDR2 SVGAGI. The CDR3 length is 12 residues.

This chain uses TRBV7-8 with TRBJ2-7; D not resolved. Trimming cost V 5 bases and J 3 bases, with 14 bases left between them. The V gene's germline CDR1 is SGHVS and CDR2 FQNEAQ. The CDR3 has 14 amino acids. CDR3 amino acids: CASSPPGPHYEQYF. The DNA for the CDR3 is TGTGCCAGCAGCCCCCCCGGCCCTCACTACGAGCAGTACTTC.

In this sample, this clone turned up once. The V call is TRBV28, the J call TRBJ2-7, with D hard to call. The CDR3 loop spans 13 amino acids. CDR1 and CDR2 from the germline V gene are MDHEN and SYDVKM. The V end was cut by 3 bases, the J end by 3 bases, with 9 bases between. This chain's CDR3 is CASSLRHDYEQYF. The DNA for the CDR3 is TGTGCCAGCAGTTTGCGGCACGACTACGAGCAGTACTTC.

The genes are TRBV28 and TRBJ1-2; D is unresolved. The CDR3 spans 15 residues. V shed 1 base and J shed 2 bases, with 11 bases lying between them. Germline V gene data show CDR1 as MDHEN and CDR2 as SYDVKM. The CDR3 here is CASSLFKETNYGYTF. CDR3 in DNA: TGTGCCAGCAGTTTATTCAAGGAGACGAACTATGGCTACACCTTC.

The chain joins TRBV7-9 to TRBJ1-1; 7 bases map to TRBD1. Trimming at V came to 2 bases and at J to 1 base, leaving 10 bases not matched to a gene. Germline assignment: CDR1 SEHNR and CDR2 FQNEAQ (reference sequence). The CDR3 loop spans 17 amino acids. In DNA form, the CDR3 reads TGTGCCAGCAGCTTAAATTTAAGGGGGCACACGAACACTGAAGCTTTCTTT. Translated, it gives CASSLNLRGHTNTEAFF.

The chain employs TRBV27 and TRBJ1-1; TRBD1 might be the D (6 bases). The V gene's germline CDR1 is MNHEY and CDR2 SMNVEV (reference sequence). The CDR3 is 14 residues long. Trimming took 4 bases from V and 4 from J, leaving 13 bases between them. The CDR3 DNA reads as TGTGCCAGCAGTTGGGCAGGGGAAGGCACTGAAGCTTTCTTT. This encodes CASSWAGEGTEAFF.

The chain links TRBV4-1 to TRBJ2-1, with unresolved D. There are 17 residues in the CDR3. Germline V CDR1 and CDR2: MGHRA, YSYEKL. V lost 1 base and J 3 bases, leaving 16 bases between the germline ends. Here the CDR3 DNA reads TGCGCCAGCAGCCAAGTCAGTCGGCAGCCGGACTACAATGAGCAGTTCTTC. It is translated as CASSQVSRQPDYNEQFF.

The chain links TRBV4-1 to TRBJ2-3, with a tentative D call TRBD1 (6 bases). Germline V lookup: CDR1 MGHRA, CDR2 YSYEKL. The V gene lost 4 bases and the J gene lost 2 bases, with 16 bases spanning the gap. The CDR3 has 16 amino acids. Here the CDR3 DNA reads TGCGCCAGCAGCCCGTCGGGACACCGTGTCACAGATACGCAGTATTTT. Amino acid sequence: CASSPSGHRVTDTQYF.